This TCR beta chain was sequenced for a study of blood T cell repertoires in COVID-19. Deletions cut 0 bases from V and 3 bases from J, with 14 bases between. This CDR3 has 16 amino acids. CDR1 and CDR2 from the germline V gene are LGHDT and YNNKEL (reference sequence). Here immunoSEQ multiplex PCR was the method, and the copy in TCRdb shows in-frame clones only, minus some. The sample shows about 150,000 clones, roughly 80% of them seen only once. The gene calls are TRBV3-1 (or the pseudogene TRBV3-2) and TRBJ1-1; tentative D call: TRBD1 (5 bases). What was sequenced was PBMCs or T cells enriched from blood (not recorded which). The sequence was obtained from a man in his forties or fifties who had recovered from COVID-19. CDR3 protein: CASSQDQVRGDTEAFF. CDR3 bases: TGTGCCAGCAGCCAAGATCAGGTGCGGGGGGACACTGAAGCTTTCTTT.